The 31 T cell receptor beta chains presented below share a single source sample, sequenced in a study of shared clonotypes between healthy human individuals. TCRdb's copy holds only in-frame clones and misses some; the assay was immunoSEQ multiplex PCR. The table lists about 530,000 clones, 75% to 80% of them singletons. Specimen: PBMCs. The receptors derive from a woman between 40 and 55 years old in good health. Some clones in this sample may be carry-over from other donors' samples.

The rearrangement uses TRBV18 and TRBJ2-5; 8 nucleotides match TRBD1. Losses at the gene ends were 4 bases for V and 3 bases for J; bases not matched to a gene: 7. The germline V gene encodes CDR1 KGHSH and CDR2 LQKENI. The CDR3 sequence is 15 residues long. The CDR3 region has the DNA TGTGCCAGCTCACTCATCGGGACAGGAGAAGAGACCCAGTACTTC. This sequence encodes CASSLIGTGEETQYF.

The rearrangement links TRBV30 to TRBJ1-5, with D hard to call. Trimming took off 0 bases at V and 7 bases at J, with 10 bases between the two ends. Germline CDR1 GTSNPN, CDR2 SVGIG (reference sequence). This CDR3 has 13 amino acids. CDR3 DNA sequence: TGTGCCTGGAGTGTACAAGTACAGCAGCCCCAGCATTTT. This encodes CAWSVQVQQPQHF.

V is TRBV2 and J is TRBJ2-3; D is unresolved. From germline, CDR1 is SNHLY and CDR2 FYNNEI. This CDR3 has 12 residues. The V end was cut by 7 bases, the J end by 2 bases, with 7 bases between. The CDR3 loop reads CASNRDTDTQYF. CDR3 DNA: TGTGCCAGCAATAGGGACACAGATACGCAGTATTTT.

This clone has a single count. The J gene is TRBJ2-1, the V gene TRBV7-9; the D gene is possibly TRBD2 (5 bases). Germline V CDR1 and CDR2: SEHNR, FQNEAQ (reference sequence). This CDR3 region has 13 residues. V shed 4 bases and J shed 2 bases, with 6 bases lying between them. Here the CDR3 reads CASSWGAYNEQFF. CDR3 DNA: TGTGCCAGCAGCTGGGGAGCCTACAATGAGCAGTTCTTC.

The rearrangement links TRBV29-1 to TRBJ2-5; D might be TRBD1 (5 bases). CDR1 is SQVTM and CDR2 is ANQGSEA in the germline V gene. The V and J ends lost 5 bases and 5 bases respectively, with 15 bases between them. This CDR3 has 13 residues. CDR3 sequence reads: CSVLRVLDETQYF. CDR3 nucleotides: TGCAGCGTTCTCAGGGTTCTGGACGAGACCCAGTACTTC.

The genes are TRBV6-5 and TRBJ2-5, with a possible D match to TRBD1 (7 bases). The J call may be incorrect, as the DNA end agrees better with TRBJ2-7. This CDR3 is 14 amino acids long. Germline lookup yields CDR1 MNHEY and CDR2 SVGAGI. DNA of the CDR3: TGTGCCAGCAGTTACCGGCAGGGGGGTTACGAGCAGTACTTC. This encodes CASSYRQGGYEQYF.

The chain has TRBV19 and TRBJ2-3; 9 bases align to TRBD2. With 7 bases clipped from V and 7 bases from J, the junction kept 6 bases outside the gene matches. The CDR3 is 13 residues long. Germline-derived CDR1 and CDR2 are LNHDA and SQIVND (reference sequence). CDR3 DNA: TGTGCCAGTAATAGCGGGAGTATGAATACGCAGTATTTT. Its translation: CASNSGSMNTQYF.

This clone occurred once. The V and J genes are TRBV27 and TRBJ2-7, with D maybe TRBD1 (6 bases). V shed 6 bases and J shed 4 bases, with 16 bases lying between them. The germline V gene has CDR1 MNHEY and CDR2 SMNVEV (reference sequence). This CDR3 contains 14 residues. CDR3 loop: CASSLNRAGYEQYF. The CDR3 DNA is TGTGCCAGCAGCCTTAACAGGGCAGGGTACGAGCAGTACTTC.

This clone was detected a few times. The chain joins TRBV5-8 to TRBJ2-7; the D gene is possibly TRBD2 (5 bases). V shed 4 bases and J shed 3 bases, with 17 bases lying between them. Germline V gene sequence: CDR1 SGHTS, CDR2 YDEGEE. This CDR3 contains 15 residues. The chain's CDR3 is CASSRPRTSGYEQYF. CDR3 in DNA: TGTGCCAGCAGCCGTCCCAGGACCAGCGGCTACGAGCAGTACTTC.

The J gene is TRBJ2-5, the V gene TRBV28; D possibly matches TRBD1 or TRBD2 (5 bases each). Germline V gene data show CDR1 as MDHEN and CDR2 as SYDVKM. The CDR3 is made up of 16 amino acids. V lost 6 bases to trimming and J lost 0 bases, with 17 bases between them. The CDR3 DNA follows: TGTGCCAGCAGCCCAATCCGGGGACCGTACCAAGAGACCCAGTACTTC. It codes for CASSPIRGPYQETQYF.

This chain links TRBV30 with TRBJ1-5; D gene uncertain. This CDR3 region has 13 residues. Between the trimmed V and J ends, which lost 3 bases and 9 bases, there was a span of 15 bases. Germline V gene sequence: CDR1 GTSNPN, CDR2 SVGIG (reference sequence). The CDR3 loop reads CAWSAPGGWPQHF. Written as DNA, the CDR3 is TGTGCCTGGAGCGCCCCGGGAGGCTGGCCCCAGCATTTT. The full variable domain, its missing parts supplied by reference TRBV30 and TRBJ1-5, is SQTIHQWPATLVQPVGSPLSLECTVEGTSNPNLYWYRQAAGRGLQLLFYSVGIGQISSEVPQNLSASRPQDRQFILSSKKLLLSDSGFYLCAWSAPGGWPQHFGDGTRLSIL.

This clone was recorded many times. The rearrangement joins TRBV19 to TRBJ2-4, with 13 bases identical to TRBD2. V gave up 4 bases and J gave up 13 bases; unmatched junction bases: 4. This CDR3 comprises 13 residues. The germline CDR1 and CDR2 sequences are LNHDA and SQIVND (reference sequence). The CDR3 region is CASSTGTSGIQYF. The DNA of the CDR3 is TGTGCCAGTAGTACAGGGACTAGCGGGATCCAGTACTTC.

The V call is TRBV6-1, the J call TRBJ1-1; the D gene is possibly TRBD1 (5 bases). The germline CDR1 and CDR2 sequences are MNHNS and SASEGT. CDR3 size: 14 residues. V gave up 4 bases and J gave up 6 bases, with 15 bases separating them. The CDR3 region has the DNA TGTGCCAGCAGTGTTTGGCAGGGAATGGCTGAAGCTTTCTTT. Translation: CASSVWQGMAEAFF.

The rearrangement links TRBV13 to TRBJ1-2, with 10 bases fitting TRBD1. Germline CDR1 reads PRHDT; CDR2 reads FYEKMQ (reference sequence). The trim removed 5 bases at V and 7 bases at J, leaving 4 bases unmatched. The CDR3 runs 13 residues. For the CDR3, the DNA is TGTGCCAGCAGCCGACAGGGGGCGCTTGGCTACACCTTC. Translating gives CASSRQGALGYTF.

The V and J genes are TRBV28 and TRBJ1-2; D ambiguous. V was trimmed by 1 base and J by 7 bases, leaving 16 bases between them. Germline CDR1 MDHEN, CDR2 SYDVKM. There are 15 residues in the CDR3. This CDR3 reads CASSLSSDKARGYTF. DNA for the CDR3: TGTGCCAGCAGTTTATCCTCTGACAAGGCTCGTGGCTACACCTTC.

V gene TRBV7-8 combines with J gene TRBJ1-3; TRBD1 is a possible D gene (5 bases). The V end lost 2 bases, the J end lost 6 bases, and 11 bases lay between the germline ends. Germline-derived CDR1 and CDR2 are SGHVS and FQNEAQ. The CDR3 has 14 amino acids. DNA of the CDR3: TGTGCCAGCAGCTTACCGGGGGGACCAAACACCATATATTTT. Protein sequence: CASSLPGGPNTIYF.

This chain joins TRBV7-2 and TRBJ1-1; possible D gene TRBD1, 5 bases. Trimming cost V 3 bases and J 1 base, with 15 bases left between them. CDR1 is SGHTA and CDR2 is FQGNSA in the germline V gene. This CDR3 is 16 amino acids long. In DNA form, the CDR3 reads TGTGCCAGCAGCTTTACCCTCCGGACACGGAACACTGAAGCTTTCTTT. Its protein product is CASSFTLRTRNTEAFF. Supplemented by reference TRBV7-2 and TRBJ1-1, the full variable domain reads GAGVSQSPSNKVTEKGKDVELRCDPISGHTALYWYRQSLGQGLEFLIYFQGNSAPDKSGLPSDRFSAERTGGSVSTLTIQRTQQEDSAVYLCASSFTLRTRNTEAFFGQGTRLTVV.

The J gene is TRBJ2-1, the V gene TRBV5-4; tentative D call: TRBD2 (5 bases). This CDR3 contains 17 residues. The germline CDR1 and CDR2 sequences are SGHNT and YYREEE (reference sequence). Trimming stripped 4 bases from V and 6 bases from J, with 23 bases between. This chain's CDR3 is CASSGTAGSRSGNEQFF. CDR3 DNA: TGTGCCAGCAGCGGAACTGCGGGTAGCCGGTCGGGCAATGAGCAGTTCTTC.

The chain recombines TRBV27 with TRBJ2-7, with D perhaps matching TRBD1 (6 bases). The CDR3 runs 16 residues. Germline loops: CDR1 MNHEY, CDR2 SMNVEV (reference sequence). Deletions cut 3 bases from V and 1 base from J, with 16 bases between. For the CDR3, the DNA is TGTGCCAGCAGTTTTGAATCCAGGGGTGTATCCTACGAGCAGTACTTC. Protein sequence: CASSFESRGVSYEQYF.

The rearrangement links TRBV4-2 to TRBJ2-1; D remains unclear. The V gene's germline CDR1 is LGHNA and CDR2 YNFKEQ. V lost 3 bases and J 1 base, leaving 7 bases between the germline ends. The CDR3 consists of 14 residues. CDR3 nucleotide sequence: TGTGCCAGCAGCCAGGTCGGGTCCTACAATGAGCAGTTCTTC. Residues: CASSQVGSYNEQFF.

V and J are TRBV10-3 and TRBJ2-1, with TRBD2 identical over 7 bases. V was clipped by 6 bases and J by 4 bases; unmatched bases: 6. CDR3 size: 14 residues. Germline values: CDR1 ENHRY, CDR2 SYGVKD. The CDR3 sequence: CAIRGERDYNEQFF. CDR3 in DNA: TGTGCCATCAGGGGGGAGCGGGATTACAATGAGCAGTTCTTC.

This clone was seen only once. CDR3 bases: TGCGCCAGCAGCGCCGAGGACAGCACAGGACGGGGCTACACCTTC. Protein sequence: CASSAEDSTGRGYTF. J is TRBJ1-2 and V is TRBV5-1; TRBD1 might be the D (6 bases). Trimming shortened V by 4 bases and J by 8 bases, and 21 bases separated the two germline ends. The germline gives CDR1 SGHRS, CDR2 YFSETQ. This CDR3 has 15 residues.

The rearrangement uses TRBV18 and TRBJ1-1; D gene uncertain. Between the trimmed V and J ends, which lost 6 bases and 6 bases, there was a span of 11 bases. This CDR3 has 12 residues. The germline gives CDR1 KGHSH, CDR2 LQKENI. CDR3 in amino acids: CASSVIGSEAFF. CDR3 DNA sequence: TGTGCCAGCTCCGTAATCGGGTCTGAAGCTTTCTTT.

This chain uses TRBV6-5 with TRBJ1-1, with TRBD1 matching 7 bases. The junction had 5 bases not matched to a gene; V was cut back by 2 bases and J by 5 bases. The CDR3 loop spans 14 amino acids. Germline V gives CDR1 MNHEY, CDR2 SVGAGI. This chain's CDR3 is CASSYSAGGTEAFF. The DNA of the CDR3 is TGTGCCAGCAGTTACAGCGCAGGGGGTACTGAAGCTTTCTTT.

The J gene is TRBJ2-7, the V gene TRBV6-1; D may be TRBD1 (5 bases). The CDR3 has 14 amino acids. V dropped 4 bases and J dropped 2 bases, with 12 bases sitting between them. Looked up from germline, CDR1 is MNHNS and CDR2 is SASEGT. CDR3: CASSVGHPTYEQYF. Written as DNA, the CDR3 is TGTGCCAGCAGTGTTGGACATCCTACCTACGAGCAGTACTTC.

This chain connects TRBV5-1 to TRBJ2-7; D is ambiguous. The CDR3 spans 14 residues. Trimming left V 4 bases short and J 1 base short, with 12 bases between. CDR1 and CDR2 from the germline V gene are SGHRS and YFSETQ. Written as DNA, the CDR3 is TGCGCCAGCAGCATACAAAGTTCGTCCTACGAGCAGTACTTC. Residues: CASSIQSSSYEQYF.

The chain combines TRBV27 with TRBJ2-6; D possibly corresponds to TRBD1 (6 bases). Trimming shortened V by 6 bases and J by 0 bases, and 15 bases separated the two germline ends. Germline CDR1 is MNHEY and CDR2 is SMNVEV (reference sequence). CDR3 length: 17 amino acids. In DNA form, the CDR3 reads TGTGCCAGCAGAGCAGCCGGGACAAACTCTGGGGCCAACGTCCTGACTTTC. It translates to CASRAAGTNSGANVLTF.

V gene TRBV5-1 combines with J gene TRBJ2-3, with no clear D. Germline V gene sequence: CDR1 SGHRS, CDR2 YFSETQ. V lost 0 bases and J 2 bases, leaving 10 bases between the germline ends. There are 15 residues in the CDR3. CDR3 nucleotide sequence: TGCGCCAGCAGCTTGGGTGGGTCCCCCACAGATACGCAGTATTTT. It translates to CASSLGGSPTDTQYF.

The V call is TRBV28, the J call TRBJ1-1; maybe TRBD1 (5 bases). The CDR3 spans 15 residues. In germline, CDR1 is MDHEN, CDR2 SYDVKM. Trimming removed 7 bases at V and 4 bases at J, with 19 bases between. The chain's CDR3 is CASNVQGWIGTEAFF. The DNA for the CDR3 is TGTGCCAGCAACGTCCAGGGATGGATTGGCACTGAAGCTTTCTTT.

V is TRBV7-6 and J is TRBJ2-7; 11 bases map to TRBD1. J gave up 4 bases and V 2 bases, and 4 bases lay outside the gene matches. There are 15 residues in the CDR3. Germline V gene data show CDR1 as SGHVS and CDR2 as FNYEAQ. CDR3 region: CASSLTGQGVYEQYF. The CDR3 nucleotides read TGTGCCAGCAGCTTAACGGGACAGGGGGTATACGAGCAGTACTTC.

This clone appeared a single time. This sequence joins TRBV5-1 and TRBJ1-1; maybe TRBD1 (5 bases). The V gene lost 1 base and the J gene lost 6 bases, with 13 bases spanning the gap. Germline assignment: CDR1 SGHRS and CDR2 YFSETQ. This CDR3 comprises 14 residues. The CDR3 sequence: CASSLMGEGAEAFF. The CDR3 DNA is TGCGCCAGCAGCTTGATGGGGGAAGGAGCTGAAGCTTTCTTT.